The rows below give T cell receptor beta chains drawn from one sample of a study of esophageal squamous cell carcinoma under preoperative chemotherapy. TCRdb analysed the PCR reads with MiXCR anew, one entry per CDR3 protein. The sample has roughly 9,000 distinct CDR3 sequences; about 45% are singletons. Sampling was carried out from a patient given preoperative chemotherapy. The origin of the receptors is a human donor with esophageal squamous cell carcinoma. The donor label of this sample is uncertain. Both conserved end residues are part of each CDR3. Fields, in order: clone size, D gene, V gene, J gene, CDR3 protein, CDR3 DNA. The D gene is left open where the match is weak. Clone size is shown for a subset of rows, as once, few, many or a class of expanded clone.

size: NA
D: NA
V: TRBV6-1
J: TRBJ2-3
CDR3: CATETSGTDTQYF
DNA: TGTGCCACCGAGACAAGCGGCACAGATACGCAGTATTTT

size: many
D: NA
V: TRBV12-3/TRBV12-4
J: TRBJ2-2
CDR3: CASSFGASTGELFF
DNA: TGTGCCAGCAGTTTTGGCGCTAGCACCGGGGAGCTGTTTTTT

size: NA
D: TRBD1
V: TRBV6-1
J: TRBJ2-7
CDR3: CASRPGQGGYEQYF
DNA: TGTGCCAGCAGACCCGGACAGGGCGGCTACGAGCAGTACTTC

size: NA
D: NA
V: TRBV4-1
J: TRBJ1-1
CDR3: CASSQADSSEAFF
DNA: TGCGCCAGCAGCCAAGCAGACAGCTCTGAAGCTTTCTTT

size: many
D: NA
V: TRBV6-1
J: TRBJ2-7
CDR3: CASSEWKRLGYEQYF
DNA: TGTGCCAGCAGTGAATGGAAGCGCCTAGGCTACGAGCAGTACTTC

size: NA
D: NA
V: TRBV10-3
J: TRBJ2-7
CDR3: CAGLGGKNTQYF
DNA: TGTGCGGGGCTGGGGGGCAAAAACACGCAGTACTTC

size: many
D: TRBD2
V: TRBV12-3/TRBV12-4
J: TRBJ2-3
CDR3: CASSGTSGRKDTQYF
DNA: TGTGCCAGCAGTGGGACTAGCGGGAGGAAAGATACGCAGTATTTT

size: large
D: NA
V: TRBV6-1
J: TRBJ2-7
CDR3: CASSLGGGGHEQYF
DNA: TGTGCCAGCAGTCTCGGGGGCGGGGGACACGAGCAGTACTTC

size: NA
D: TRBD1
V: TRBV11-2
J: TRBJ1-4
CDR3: CASSLAGQGGIGKLFF
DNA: TGTGCCAGCAGCTTAGCAGGACAGGGTGGGATCGGAAAACTGTTTTTT

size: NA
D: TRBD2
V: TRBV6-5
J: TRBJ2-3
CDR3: CASSYSGLAGDTQYF
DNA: TGTGCCAGCAGTTACTCGGGACTAGCAGGAGATACGCAGTATTTT

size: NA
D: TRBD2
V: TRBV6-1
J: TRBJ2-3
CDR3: CASSEESGGVTDTQYF
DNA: TGTGCCAGCAGTGAAGAGAGCGGGGGGGTCACAGATACGCAGTATTTC

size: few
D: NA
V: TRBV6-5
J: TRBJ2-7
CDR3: CASSYAPAEAYEQYF
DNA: TGTGCCAGCAGTTATGCCCCCGCGGAAGCCTACGAGCAGTACTTC

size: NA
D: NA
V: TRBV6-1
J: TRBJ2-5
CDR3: CASALAIEKTQYF
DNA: TGTGCCAGCGCGCTAGCGATTGAAAAGACCCAGTACTTC

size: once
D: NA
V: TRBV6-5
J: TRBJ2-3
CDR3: CASSYSGLDTQYF
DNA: TGTGCCAGCAGTTACTCAGGTTTAGATACGCAGTATTTT

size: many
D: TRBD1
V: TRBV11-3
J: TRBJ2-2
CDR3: CASSPQTGWDTGELFF
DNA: TGTGCCAGCAGCCCCCAGACAGGGTGGGACACCGGGGAGCTGTTTTTT

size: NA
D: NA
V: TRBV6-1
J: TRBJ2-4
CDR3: CASSGFRGGLAKNIQYF
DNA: TGTGCCAGCAGTGGATTCAGGGGGGGTCTAGCCAAAAACATTCAGTACTTC

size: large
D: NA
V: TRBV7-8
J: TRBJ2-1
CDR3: CASALTRTYNEQFF
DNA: TGTGCCAGCGCGTTGACTAGGACCTACAATGAGCAGTTCTTC

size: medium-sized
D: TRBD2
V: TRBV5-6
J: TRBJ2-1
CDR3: CASSLLAGARNEQFF
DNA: TGTGCCAGCAGCTTGCTAGCGGGGGCGAGGAATGAGCAGTTCTTC

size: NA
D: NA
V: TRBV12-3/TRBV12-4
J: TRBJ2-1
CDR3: CASSVGDATYEQFF
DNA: TGTGCCAGCAGTGTAGGCGACGCTACCTACGAGCAGTTCTTC

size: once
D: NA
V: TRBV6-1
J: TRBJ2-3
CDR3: CASRKRQDTDTQYF
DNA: TGTGCCAGCAGAAAGCGCCAAGACACAGATACGCAGTATTTT

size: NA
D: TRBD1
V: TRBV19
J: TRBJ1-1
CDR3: CASRGQGDTEAFF
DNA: TGTGCCAGTAGAGGACAGGGGGACACTGAAGCTTTCTTT

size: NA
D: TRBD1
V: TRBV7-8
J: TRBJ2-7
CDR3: CASNRDRTTYEQYF
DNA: TGTGCCAGCAACCGGGACAGGACAACCTACGAGCAGTACTTC

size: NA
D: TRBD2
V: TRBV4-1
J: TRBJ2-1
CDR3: CASSRAGGPDNEQFF
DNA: TGCGCCAGCAGCCGAGCGGGAGGGCCTGACAATGAGCAGTTCTTC

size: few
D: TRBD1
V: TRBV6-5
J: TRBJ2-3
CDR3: CASSSLTVPGGLSTDTQYF
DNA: TGTGCCAGCAGTTCTCTGACAGTCCCAGGGGGTCTTAGCACAGATACGCAGTATTTT

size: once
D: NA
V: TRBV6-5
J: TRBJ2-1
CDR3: CASSSGVGTEFF
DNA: TGTGCCAGCAGTTCCGGGGTCGGGACGGAGTTCTTC

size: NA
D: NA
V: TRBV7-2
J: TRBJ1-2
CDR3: CASSFAGVGYGYTF
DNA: TGTGCCAGCAGCTTTGCAGGGGTAGGCTATGGCTACACCTTC

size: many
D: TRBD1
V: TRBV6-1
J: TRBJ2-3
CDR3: CASRLTGVTSTDTQYF
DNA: TGTGCCAGCAGACTGACAGGGGTCACTAGCACAGATACGCAGTATTTT

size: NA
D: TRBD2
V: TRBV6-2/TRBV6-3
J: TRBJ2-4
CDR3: CGGGLRGRGQEIQYF
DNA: TGTGGCGGGGGGCTCCGAGGACGTGGCCAAGAGATTCAGTACTTC

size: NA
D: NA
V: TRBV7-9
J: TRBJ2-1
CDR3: CASSLDHLSGRTQFF
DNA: TGTGCCAGCAGCTTAGATCATCTGAGCGGAAGGACCCAGTTCTTC

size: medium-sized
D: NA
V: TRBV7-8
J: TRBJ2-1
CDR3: CASSLATPEKGEQFF
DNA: TGTGCCAGCAGCTTAGCTACCCCCGAGAAGGGCGAGCAGTTCTTC

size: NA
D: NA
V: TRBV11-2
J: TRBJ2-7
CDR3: CASSFGEGDPLYEQYF
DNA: TGTGCCAGCAGCTTTGGGGAGGGGGATCCCCTCTACGAGCAGTACTTC

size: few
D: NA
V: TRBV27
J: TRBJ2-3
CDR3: CASRPTTFYTDTQYF
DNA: TGTGCCAGCAGGCCAACGACCTTTTACACAGATACGCAGTATTTT

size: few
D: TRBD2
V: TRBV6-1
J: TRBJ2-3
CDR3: CASSESSSGAAYTQYF
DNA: TGTGCCAGCAGTGAATCATCTAGCGGTGCGGCCTATACGCAGTATTTT

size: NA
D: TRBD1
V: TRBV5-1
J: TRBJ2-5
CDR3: CASSLETGGNYNEQYF
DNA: TGCGCCAGCAGCTTGGAGACAGGGGGTAACTACAATGAGCAGTACTTC

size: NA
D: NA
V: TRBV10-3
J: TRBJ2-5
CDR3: CAGGGGGLAKETQYF
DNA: TGTGCCGGGGGGGGAGGGGGCCTTGCCAAAGAGACCCAGTACTTC

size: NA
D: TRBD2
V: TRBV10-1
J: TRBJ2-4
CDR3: CASSVSPGRDIQYF
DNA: TGCGCCAGCAGTGTCTCCCCAGGGAGGGACATTCAGTACTTC

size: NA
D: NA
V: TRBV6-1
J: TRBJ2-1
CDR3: CASSLGGQTYYNEQFF
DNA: TGTGCCAGCAGCCTAGGGGGTCAGACTTACTACAATGAGCAGTTCTTC

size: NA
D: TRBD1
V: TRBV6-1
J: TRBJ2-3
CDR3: CASSGSGTGGSGAQYF
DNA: TGTGCCAGCAGTGGATCCGGGACAGGGGGCTCCGGGGCGCAGTATTTT

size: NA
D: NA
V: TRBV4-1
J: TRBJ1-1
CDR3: CASSQVQEMNTEAFF
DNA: TGCGCCAGCAGCCAAGTACAGGAGATGAACACTGAAGCTTTCTTT

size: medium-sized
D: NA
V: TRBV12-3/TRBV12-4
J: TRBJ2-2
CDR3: CASSLWSRESTGELFF
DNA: TGTGCCAGCAGTTTATGGTCCCGGGAGAGCACCGGGGAGCTGTTTTTT

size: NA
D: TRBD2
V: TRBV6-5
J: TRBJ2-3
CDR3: CASSFPGGVGAKNTQYF
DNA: TGTGCCAGCAGTTTTCCGGGGGGGGTGGGAGCCAAAAATACTCAGTATTTT

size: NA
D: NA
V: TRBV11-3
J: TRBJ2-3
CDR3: CASKVGNTGEQYF
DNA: TGTGCCAGCAAGGTTGGAAACACAGGTGAGCAGTATTTT

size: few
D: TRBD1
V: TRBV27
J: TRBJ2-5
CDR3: CASSPNRRDRGLSEQYF
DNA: TGTGCCAGCAGTCCCAACCGCCGGGACAGGGGGCTAAGTGAGCAGTACTTC

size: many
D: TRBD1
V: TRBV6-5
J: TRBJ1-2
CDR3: CASSYTGTGKVYGYTF
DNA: TGTGCCAGCAGTTATACCGGGACAGGGAAAGTCTATGGCTACACCTTC

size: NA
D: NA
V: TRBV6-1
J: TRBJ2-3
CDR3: CASPRSLSVQTDTQYF
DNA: TGTGCCAGCCCCCGTTCCCTTAGCGTTCAGACAGATACGCAGTATTTT

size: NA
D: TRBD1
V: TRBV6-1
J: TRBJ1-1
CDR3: CASSRDRVKEAFF
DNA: TGTGCCAGCAGCCGGGACAGGGTTAAGGAAGCTTTCTTT

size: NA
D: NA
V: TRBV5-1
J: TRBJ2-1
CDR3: CASSLVQGTYEQFF
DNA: TGCGCCAGCAGCTTGGTCCAGGGGACCTACGAGCAGTTCTTC

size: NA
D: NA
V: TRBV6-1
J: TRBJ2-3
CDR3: CASSEQGVNTDTQFF
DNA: TGTGCCAGCAGTGAACAGGGTGTGAACACCGATACGCAGTTTTTT

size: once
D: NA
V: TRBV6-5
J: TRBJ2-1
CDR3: CASSYGVVNEQFF
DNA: TGTGCCAGCAGTTACGGTGTTGTCAATGAGCAGTTCTTC

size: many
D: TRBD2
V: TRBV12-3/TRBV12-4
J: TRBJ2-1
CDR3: CASSPSGLAGNNEQFF
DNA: TGTGCCAGCAGCCCATCTGGACTAGCGGGCAACAATGAGCAGTTCTTC